This TCR beta chain stems from a study of T-cell reconstitution after alpha-beta-depleted transplantation in children. Study outcomes and limitations: Several hundred expanded graft clones reportedly gave rise to the alpha-beta T cells present about two months after transplant. Some patients' high day-60 TCRbeta diversity was traced to surviving recipient T cells and thymic progenitors. At one year after transplant, newly produced T cells mostly accounted for T-cell counts and diversity.

As it was prepared, the TCRbeta library received unique molecular identifiers. TCRdb called the PCR reads again in MiXCR, with one record for every CDR3 protein. The sample yields some 100,000 distinct CDR3 sequences, 20% to 30% seen once. V gave up 7 bases and J gave up 2 bases, with 14 bases separating them. The CDR3 sequence is 14 residues long. CDR1 and CDR2 from the germline V gene are SGHRS and YFSETQ. This clonotype was observed a handful of times. Its antigen is currently unknown. The source was PBMCs, collected before TCRalphabeta/CD19-depleted stem cell transplant. This TCR was sampled from a boy aged 2 to 10 with acute lymphoblastic leukemia, due to receive a stem cell transplant. The chain joins TRBV5-1 to TRBJ2-3; TRBD2 might be the D (5 bases). This CDR3 is CASAERRNTDTQYF. CDR3 in DNA: TGCGCCAGCGCGGAGCGGCGGAACACAGATACGCAGTATTTT. Drawing the rest from reference TRBV5-1 and TRBJ2-3, the complete variable domain is KAGVTQTPRYLIKTRGQQVTLSCSPISGHRSVSWYQQTPGQGLQFLFEYFSETQRNKGNFPGRFSGRQFSNSRSEMNVSTLELGDSALYLCASAERRNTDTQYFGPGTRLTVL.